A single sample is the source of the 21 T cell receptor beta chains below, sequenced in a study of tumor and adjacent non-tumor tissue in lung cancer. The library came from three nested PCR rounds adapted from ARM-PCR protocols. TCRdb analysed the multiplex PCR reads with MiXCR anew, one entry per CDR3 protein. The data show some 120,000 distinct CDR3 sequences, approximately 71% seen once. This sample's RNA came from whole unsorted tissue. Sequenced sample: lung tumor tissue. The receptors stem from a man aged 30 to 39 with non-small cell lung cancer.

The sample holds one count of this clonotype. One end of the junction fails to match germline, which may point to a read error. V is TRBV5-5 and J is TRBJ2-1, with TRBD2 matching 10 bases. This CDR3 is built from 15 residues. CDR1 and CDR2 (germline): SGHKS, YYEKEE (reference sequence). The CDR3 loop reads CASSFRIAGGNEQFF. DNA of the CDR3: TGTGCCAGCAGCTTTAGGATAGCGGGAGGCAATGAACAGTTCTTC.

This clonotype was recorded at least ten times. This sequence joins TRBV4-2 and TRBJ2-7; D is undetermined. Between the trimmed V and J ends, which lost 0 bases and 0 bases, there was a span of 12 bases. The CDR3 consists of 16 residues. CDR1 and CDR2 (germline): LGHNA, YNFKEQ. The CDR3 is CASSQDPGPDSYEQYF. CDR3 nucleotide sequence: TGTGCCAGCAGCCAAGATCCCGGACCAGACTCCTACGAGCAGTACTTC.

This clonotype was seen more than once but under ten times. CDR3 nucleotide sequence: TGTGCCAGCAGGAAAGGACAAGGTGGAAACACCATATATTTT. As protein: CASRKGQGGNTIYF. The chain employs TRBV6-5 and TRBJ1-3, with D possibly TRBD1 on 5 matching bases. Germline V CDR1 and CDR2: MNHEY, SVGAGI. V was cut by 6 bases and J by 3 bases, with 12 bases left in between. The CDR3 runs to 14 residues.

This clonotype was recorded only once. The junction does not match germline at one end; this may be a read error. This sequence joins TRBV11-2 and TRBJ2-5; 12 bases align to TRBD2. The CDR3 contains 16 residues. Per the germline V gene, CDR1 is SGHAT and CDR2 is FQNNGV. The CDR3 DNA follows: TGTGCCAGTAGCTTAGGACTAGCGGGATACGGGAAGACCCAGTACTTC. As protein: CASSLGLAGYGKTQYF.

Notes on this clonotype: Compared with germline, one end of the junction differs, possibly owing to a read error. V and J are TRBV10-3 and TRBJ2-7; a weak D match, TRBD2 (6 bases). The germline CDR1 and CDR2 sequences are ENHRY and SYGVKD. This CDR3 is built from 14 residues. CDR3 in amino acids: CTISESAEGYEQYF. The CDR3 nucleotides read TGTACCATCAGTGAGTCGGCGGAGGGGTACGAGCAGTACTTC.

To note about this clonotype: The junction shows a germline mismatch at one end, possibly a read error. The chain links TRBV20-1 to TRBJ2-1, with TRBD2 matching 8 bases. CDR1 is DFQATT and CDR2 is SNEGSKA in the germline V gene (reference sequence). This CDR3 spans 14 amino acids. As DNA, the CDR3 is TGCGGTGCTAAGACTAGCGTGAGTTACAATGAGCAGTCCTTC. Translation gives CGAKTSVSYNEQSF.

About this clonotype: With a much larger clone just one base away, this may be a read error. This chain links TRBV20-1 with TRBJ1-2; TRBD1 aligns across 7 bases. Germline CDR1 is DFQATT and CDR2 is SNEGSKA (reference sequence). The CDR3 covers 12 residues. V lost 2 bases to trimming and J lost 7 bases; unmatched junction nucleotides: 4. The CDR3 sequence is CSARKGTVGYTF. CDR3 DNA: TGCAGTGCTAGAAAAGGGACAGTTGGCTACACCTTC.

The chain joins TRBV11-1 to TRBJ2-7; 7 nucleotides line up with TRBD1. Germline V gene sequence: CDR1 SGHAT, CDR2 FQDESV (reference sequence). V dropped 3 bases and J dropped 4; count of bases not matched to a gene: 9. The CDR3 covers 15 residues. CDR3 sequence: CASSFRTGRGYEQYV. The CDR3 region has the DNA TGTGCCAGCAGCTTCCGGACAGGAAGGGGATACGAGCAGTACGTC.

Comments on this clonotype: A much larger clonotype is one base distant, so this may be a read error. The CDR3 ends on some other residue instead of the conserved phenylalanine or tryptophan, so this is likely a read error. V usage is TRBV6-5 and J usage is TRBJ1-1, with a possible D match to TRBD1 (5 bases). Germline V gives CDR1 MNHEY, CDR2 SVGAGI. The V end was cut by 2 bases, the J end by 8 bases, with 18 bases between. This CDR3 has 15 residues. The CDR3 bases are TGTGCCAGCAGTTACCCCTATAGGGGTGGAGTCGAAGCTTTCTAT. It is translated as CASSYPYRGGVEAFY.

This clonotype was found many times. The chain employs TRBV6-2 or TRBV6-3 and TRBJ1-1; a possible D gene is TRBD1 (6 bases). In germline, CDR1 is MNHEY, CDR2 SVGEGT. CDR3 length: 12 residues. V was clipped by 7 bases and J by 5 bases, with 11 bases between them. DNA for the CDR3: TGTGCCAGCATTGCAGGGGTGACTGAAGCTTTCTTT. Encoded protein: CASIAGVTEAFF.

This clonotype was seen at least ten times. The chain has TRBV20-1 and TRBJ1-3; 7 bases align to TRBD1. The CDR3 extends over 19 amino acids. Losses at the gene ends were 0 bases for V and 0 bases for J; bases not matched to a gene: 14. Germline CDR1 DFQATT, CDR2 SNEGSKA (reference sequence). CDR3 in DNA: TGCAGTGCTAGAGAGCCGGGACAGAGTTTCCCCTACTCTGGAAACACCATATATTTT. Amino acids: CSAREPGQSFPYSGNTIYF.

In this sample, this clonotype turned up a few times. The chain is built from TRBV28 and TRBJ1-1; D remains unclear. The CDR3 runs 16 residues. V lost 4 bases to trimming and J lost 1 base, with 16 bases between them. Germline CDR1 reads MDHEN; CDR2 reads SYDVKM. This CDR3 is CASSSPSGVGNTEAFF. In DNA, the CDR3 is TGTGCCAGCAGTTCCCCCTCCGGGGTTGGGAACACTGAAGCTTTCTTT.

In this sample, this clonotype turned up a few times. A single base separates this from a much larger clone, so it may be a read error. The chain employs TRBV20-1 and TRBJ2-7; 7 bases are shared with TRBD2. The V gene's germline CDR1 is DFQATT and CDR2 SNEGSKA (reference sequence). The CDR3 consists of 11 residues. CDR3 region: CNARLASEQYF. CDR3 in DNA: TGCAATGCTCGACTAGCTTCCGAGCAGTACTTC.

A remark on this clonotype: A much bigger clone sits one base away, suggesting this may be a read error. The genes are TRBV5-6 and TRBJ2-2, with D perhaps TRBD1 (6 bases). V dropped 1 base and J dropped 4 bases, with 14 bases sitting between them. The CDR3 is made up of 16 amino acids. Germline V lookup: CDR1 SGHDT, CDR2 YYEEEE. CDR3 nucleotide sequence: TGTGCCAGCAGCTTGAGGGACAAGGGGTTCACCGGGGAGCTGTTTTTT. It encodes CASSLRDKGFTGELFF.

As for this clonotype: A single base separates this from a much larger clone, so it may be a read error. V and J are TRBV20-1 and TRBJ2-5; perhaps D is TRBD1 or TRBD2 (5 bases each). The V gene's germline CDR1 is DFQATT and CDR2 SNEGSKA (reference sequence). The V and J ends lost 2 bases and 4 bases respectively, with 17 bases between them. This CDR3 is 15 amino acids long. The CDR3 spells CSARPNGKGRETQYF. The CDR3 region has the DNA TGCAGTGCTAGACCCAACGGGAAGGGACGAGAGACCCAGTACTTC.

This clonotype was seen more than once but under ten times. Here the CDR3 omits its conserved ending phenylalanine or tryptophan, so a read error is the likely source. The rearrangement joins TRBV20-1 to TRBJ2-2, with 9 bases that match TRBD1. The CDR3 totals 15 residues. Germline V gene data show CDR1 as DFQATT and CDR2 as SNEGSKA (reference sequence). This chain's CDR3 is CSATRDRERTGQLFL. As DNA, the CDR3 is TGCAGTGCTACAAGGGACAGGGAGAGGACCGGGCAGCTGTTTCTT.

In the case of this clonotype: A single base separates this from a much larger clone, so it may be a read error. This sequence joins TRBV5-6 and TRBJ2-7, with D possibly being TRBD2 (7 bases). The CDR3 sequence is 13 residues long. Germline CDR1 reads SGHDT; CDR2 reads YYEEEE. For the CDR3, the DNA is TGTACCAGCACCCTAGGGGGGGTGGGCGAGCAGTACTTC. Its translation: CTSTLGGVGEQYF.

About this clonotype: A much larger clone is a single base away; this may be a read error. V is TRBV4-2 and J is TRBJ2-2; D might be TRBD2 (6 bases). The ends were cut back, 0 bases at V and 3 bases at J, with 8 bases in the middle. CDR1 is LGHNA, CDR2 YNFKEQ, per germline. The CDR3 has 15 residues. DNA of the CDR3: TGTGCCAGCAGCCAAGATCAGCGGGACACCGGGGAGCTGTTTTTT. Its protein is CASSQDQRDTGELFF.

V is TRBV30 and J is TRBJ1-1; no clear D. The CDR3 length is 10 residues. Trimming removed 0 bases from V and 8 bases from J, with 4 bases in between. Germline assignment: CDR1 GTSNPN and CDR2 SVGIG (reference sequence). The CDR3 nucleotides are TGTGCCTGGAGTGTAGGGGAAGCTTTCTTT. It specifies CAWSVGEAFF.

This rearrangement joins TRBV11-2 to TRBJ2-1; TRBD1 might be the D (7 bases). Germline CDR1 SGHAT, CDR2 FQNNGV. V lost 11 bases to trimming and J lost 8 bases, with 19 bases between them. This CDR3 is built from 13 residues. The CDR3 DNA reads TGTGCCGGCAACTTAGACAGGGAGGATGAGCAGTTCTTC. It encodes CAGNLDREDEQFF.

Concerning this clonotype itself: A much larger clone differs by one base, so this may be a read error. This rearrangement joins TRBV6-5 to TRBJ1-2, with no clear D. Germline CDR1 MNHEY, CDR2 SVGAGI. The CDR3 runs 15 residues. Trimming took 2 bases from V and 2 from J, leaving 12 bases between them. CDR3 sequence: CASSYQLGVNYGYTF. The CDR3, as DNA: TGTGCCAGCAGTTACCAGCTTGGGGTCAACTATGGCTACACCTTC.